The next 32 T cell receptor beta chains were all read from a single sample in a study of T-cell reconstitution after alpha-beta-depleted transplantation in children. It was with unique molecular identifiers that the TCRbeta library was prepared. TCRdb ran MiXCR on the PCR reads and lists one entry per CDR3 protein. The data show hundreds of thousands of distinct CDR3 sequences, with over 10% seen just once and 0.79% held by the top ten. This specimen consisted of PBMCs, obtained before TCRalphabeta/CD19-depleted stem cell transplant. The receptors come from a girl aged 2 to 10 with congenital amegakaryocytic thrombocytopenia, due to receive a stem cell transplant.

To note about this clonotype: Given a much more abundant clone one base away, this may be a read error. V and J are TRBV28 and TRBJ2-7; a weak D match, TRBD1 (7 bases). This CDR3 is 15 amino acids long. Germline V gene lookup returns CDR1 MDHEN and CDR2 SYDVKM. V lost 10 bases to trimming and J lost 1 base, with 20 bases between them. CDR3: CAISPQGGRSYEQYF. The CDR3 DNA sequence: TGTGCCATCAGCCCCCAGGGGGGTAGGTCCTACGAGCAGTACTTC.

This clonotype was detected ten times or more. The CDR3 DNA reads TGTGCCAGCAGTCGGACAGGACAGCCCTATGGCTACACCTTC. Its translation is CASSRTGQPYGYTF. The rearrangement uses TRBV27 and TRBJ1-2; 7 nucleotides line up with TRBD1. The CDR3 sequence is 14 residues long. The junction had 7 bases not matched to a gene; V was cut back by 5 bases and J by 4 bases. Germline V gives CDR1 MNHEY, CDR2 SMNVEV (reference sequence).

This clonotype came up many times. The chain combines TRBV29-1 with TRBJ1-4; D is possibly TRBD1 (6 bases). Germline values: CDR1 SQVTM, CDR2 ANQGSEA. With 1 base removed from V and 5 bases from J, the gap between germline ends came to 11 bases. The CDR3 loop spans 14 amino acids. This chain's CDR3 is CSVEAMDSNEKLFF. The DNA of the CDR3 is TGCAGCGTTGAAGCCATGGACAGCAATGAAAAACTGTTTTTT.

This clonotype showed up many times. The V call is TRBV12-3 or TRBV12-4, the J call TRBJ2-1; no clear D gene. This CDR3 has 12 residues. V was trimmed by 3 bases and J by 5 bases, leaving 5 bases between them. The CDR3 protein is CASSFLHNEQFF. For the CDR3, the DNA is TGTGCCAGCAGTTTCTTGCACAATGAGCAGTTCTTC.

Regarding this clonotype: Being one base from a much bigger clone, this may be a read error. The chain uses TRBV30 and TRBJ1-6; 8 bases are shared with TRBD1. The germline V gene encodes CDR1 GTSNPN and CDR2 SVGIG (reference sequence). Unmatched junction bases numbered 11, after V lost 6 bases and J lost 7 bases. The CDR3 covers 15 residues. CDR3 in amino acids: CACSLRTGRNSPLHF. In nucleotides, the CDR3 is TGTGCCTGCAGTCTTCGGACAGGGAGGAATTCACCCCTCCACTTT.

In its sample, this clonotype was seen a few times. The rearrangement joins TRBV9 to TRBJ2-3, with D perhaps matching TRBD2 (6 bases). From germline, CDR1 is SGDLS and CDR2 YYNGEE. The CDR3 covers 13 residues. Trimming removed 4 bases at V and 6 bases at J, with 12 bases between. This chain's CDR3 is CASSTGGEDTQYF. DNA of the CDR3: TGTGCCAGCAGCACCGGGGGAGAGGATACGCAGTATTTT.

The CDR3 protein is CSVARRLDPGELFF. In DNA form, the CDR3 reads TGCAGCGTTGCGAGACGCCTGGATCCCGGGGAGCTGTTTTTT. The chain employs TRBV29-1 and TRBJ2-2; D remains unclear. Trimming pared 4 bases from V and 6 bases from J, leaving 15 bases between. The CDR3 covers 14 residues. In germline, CDR1 is SQVTM, CDR2 ANQGSEA.

This clonotype was picked up many times. The rearrangement links TRBV12-3 or TRBV12-4 to TRBJ1-5; the match to TRBD1 covers 8 bases. V shed 7 bases, J shed 1 base, and the junction held 6 bases outside the gene matches. This CDR3 contains 15 residues. The CDR3 sequence is CASTADRGSNQPQHF. In DNA form, the CDR3 reads TGTGCCAGCACCGCCGACAGGGGAAGCAATCAGCCCCAGCATTTT.

The rearrangement joins TRBV4-1 to TRBJ2-1; 9 bases align to TRBD2. Germline CDR1 MGHRA, CDR2 YSYEKL. CDR3 length equals 15 residues. Unmatched junction bases numbered 12, after V lost 3 bases and J lost 12 bases. CDR3 bases: TGCGCCAGCAGCCATCTATGGGGTAGCGGGAGAGGGCAGTTCTTC. Protein product: CASSHLWGSGRGQFF.

This clonotype has just a few counts. J is TRBJ1-2 and V is TRBV7-7; the D is unclear. CDR3 length: 14 residues. V was cut by 5 bases and J by 5 bases, with 15 bases left in between. CDR1 and CDR2 from the germline V gene are SSHAT and FNYEAQ (reference sequence). The CDR3 nucleotides read TGTGCCAGCAGCGTCGTCTCTCCAAAATATGGCTACACCTTC. Its protein is CASSVVSPKYGYTF.

This chain joins TRBV12-3 or TRBV12-4 and TRBJ2-1; 14 bases agree with TRBD2. The J segment lost 9 bases and the V segment lost 6 bases, leaving 7 bases of the junction unmatched. This CDR3 is 15 amino acids long. In nucleotides, the CDR3 is TGTGCCAGCAGCCAGACTAGCGGGAGGGCCGGTGAGCAGTTCTTC. Encoded protein: CASSQTSGRAGEQFF.

The chain combines TRBV29-1 with TRBJ2-1; 9 positions agree with TRBD1. The germline V gene encodes CDR1 SQVTM and CDR2 ANQGSEA. The V segment lost 4 bases and the J segment 6 bases; nucleotides outside the gene matches: 10. The CDR3 extends over 15 amino acids. The CDR3 region has the DNA TGCAGCGTTGCCCTTACAGGGGGCTCTCGCAATGAGCAGTTCTTC. Amino acids: CSVALTGGSRNEQFF.

This clonotype was counted between two and nine times. This chain uses TRBV5-1 with TRBJ1-1; 8 bases are a match to TRBD1. This CDR3 contains 14 residues. The germline V gene encodes CDR1 SGHRS and CDR2 YFSETQ. V dropped 9 bases and J dropped 5; count of bases not matched to a gene: 12. The CDR3 DNA is TGCGCCACCGTCTGGACAGGGAAAGGAACTGAAGCTTTCTTT. It is translated as CATVWTGKGTEAFF.

This clonotype showed up many times. This sequence joins TRBV6-5 and TRBJ2-5, with a tentative D call TRBD1 (6 bases). Trimming shortened V by 2 bases and J by 4 bases, and 8 bases separated the two germline ends. The CDR3 runs to 13 residues. Germline CDR1 MNHEY, CDR2 SVGAGI. This chain's CDR3 is CASSYLGGETQYF. The CDR3, as DNA: TGTGCCAGCAGTTACCTAGGGGGAGAGACCCAGTACTTC.

This clonotype has a count of ten or more. The V gene is TRBV7-7, the J gene TRBJ2-1; 7 bases align to TRBD1. Germline V CDR1 and CDR2: SSHAT, FNYEAQ (reference sequence). The junction had 5 bases not matched to a gene; V was cut back by 2 bases and J by 7 bases. The CDR3 consists of 14 residues. CDR3 nucleotides: TGTGCCAGCAGCTTACGACAGGGTGTAAATGAGCAGTTCTTC. This gives the protein CASSLRQGVNEQFF.

There are many counts of this clonotype. The chain uses TRBV4-1 and TRBJ1-2; a weak D match, TRBD1 (6 bases). V was clipped by 0 bases and J by 7 bases, with 12 bases between them. Per the germline V gene, CDR1 is MGHRA and CDR2 is YSYEKL. This CDR3 has 14 residues. CDR3 amino acids: CASSQDGGASGYTF. As DNA, the CDR3 is TGCGCCAGCAGCCAAGATGGGGGCGCGAGTGGCTACACCTTC.

This clonotype has ten or more counts. The rearrangement links TRBV11-2 to TRBJ2-1; 8 nucleotides align to TRBD2. CDR3 length equals 17 residues. In germline, CDR1 is SGHAT, CDR2 FQNNGV. Trimming removed 4 bases from V and 0 bases from J; junction bases left unmatched: 8. The CDR3 region has the DNA TGTGCCAGCAGCTCGACTAGCGCGGGAAGCTCCTACAATGAGCAGTTCTTC. It yields the protein CASSSTSAGSSYNEQFF. Drawing the rest from reference TRBV11-2 and TRBJ2-1, the complete variable domain is EAGVAQSPRYKIIEKRQSVAFWCNPISGHATLYWYQQILGQGPKLLIQFQNNGVVDDSQLPKDRFSAERLKGVDSTLKIQPAKLEDSAVYLCASSSTSAGSSYNEQFFGPGTRLTVL.

This clonotype was observed a handful of times. The chain couples TRBV5-1 to TRBJ2-5; D is ambiguous. The CDR3 contains 14 residues. Germline V gene lookup returns CDR1 SGHRS and CDR2 YFSETQ. V gave up 0 bases and J gave up 3 bases, with 9 bases separating them. CDR3 sequence reads: CASSLGQEEETQYF. The CDR3 region has the DNA TGCGCCAGCAGCTTGGGTCAGGAAGAAGAGACCCAGTACTTC. Filled out from reference TRBV5-1 and TRBJ2-5, the complete variable domain reads KAGVTQTPRYLIKTRGQQVTLSCSPISGHRSVSWYQQTPGQGLQFLFEYFSETQRNKGNFPGRFSGRQFSNSRSEMNVSTLELGDSALYLCASSLGQEEETQYFGPGTRLLVL.

The V call is TRBV25-1, the J call TRBJ2-2; D may be TRBD1 (6 bases). With 4 bases removed from V and 3 bases from J, the gap between germline ends came to 15 bases. Per germline, CDR1 MGHDK and CDR2 SYGVNS. The CDR3 runs to 16 residues. CDR3 amino acids: CASSGSQGPYTGELFF. The CDR3 nucleotides read TGTGCCAGCAGTGGATCCCAGGGGCCATACACCGGGGAGCTGTTTTTT.

The chain couples TRBV11-2 to TRBJ2-3; 13 positions match TRBD2. The CDR3 runs 19 residues. Germline lookup yields CDR1 SGHAT and CDR2 FQNNGV. J was trimmed by 6 bases and V by 0 bases; bases with no gene match: 12. CDR3 nucleotide sequence: TGTGCCAGCAGCTTAGACAGTCTACTAGCGGGAGGGGAGGGCGATACGCAGTATTTT. Translating gives CASSLDSLLAGGEGDTQYF. The variable domain in full, with the rest retrieved from reference TRBV11-2 and TRBJ2-3, is EAGVAQSPRYKIIEKRQSVAFWCNPISGHATLYWYQQILGQGPKLLIQFQNNGVVDDSQLPKDRFSAERLKGVDSTLKIQPAKLEDSAVYLCASSLDSLLAGGEGDTQYFGPGTRLTVL.

The V gene is TRBV5-1, the J gene TRBJ1-1, with D unclear. V lost 3 bases to trimming and J lost 3 bases, with 12 bases between them. The CDR3 is made up of 14 amino acids. Germline V CDR1 and CDR2: SGHRS, YFSETQ. The CDR3 loop is CASSSSGRDTEAFF. In DNA form, the CDR3 reads TGCGCCAGCAGCTCCTCCGGGAGGGACACTGAAGCTTTCTTT.

The J gene is TRBJ1-2, the V gene TRBV20-1; D ambiguous. CDR1 and CDR2 from the germline V gene are DFQATT and SNEGSKA (reference sequence). V was cut by 0 bases and J by 3 bases, with 14 bases left in between. The CDR3 is 15 residues long. In nucleotides, the CDR3 is TGCAGTGCTAGAGACTTCGGAGGTAGGGACTATGGCTACACCTTC. Amino acid sequence: CSARDFGGRDYGYTF.

V is TRBV10-2 and J is TRBJ2-7, with a possible D match to TRBD2 (6 bases). Trimming took 7 bases from V and 3 from J, leaving 19 bases between them. Germline V gives CDR1 WSHSY, CDR2 SAAADI. The CDR3 has 15 amino acids. CDR3 sequence (DNA): TGCGCCAGCACCAAGACCGGGACGGACTACTACGAGCAGTACTTC. It encodes CASTKTGTDYYEQYF.

The sample holds many counts of this clonotype. The chain has TRBV29-1 and TRBJ1-2; a possible D gene is TRBD1 (6 bases). V dropped 5 bases and J dropped 7 bases, with 14 bases sitting between them. The CDR3 contains 12 residues. Germline values: CDR1 SQVTM, CDR2 ANQGSEA. The CDR3 coding sequence is TGCAGCGTTTCCGGACAGAAAGCTGGCTACACCTTC. Encoded protein: CSVSGQKAGYTF.

This clonotype was seen more than once but under ten times. The chain recombines TRBV4-1 with TRBJ2-7, with no clear D. Trimming stripped 0 bases from V and 3 bases from J, with 9 bases between. CDR1 and CDR2 (germline): MGHRA, YSYEKL. There are 14 residues in the CDR3. This CDR3 reads CASSQDSTIYEQYF. CDR3 sequence (DNA): TGCGCCAGCAGCCAAGATTCCACTATCTACGAGCAGTACTTC.

This clonotype was observed at least ten times. This chain links TRBV7-8 with TRBJ1-5; no reliable D call. The CDR3 extends over 13 amino acids. Per the germline V gene, CDR1 is SGHVS and CDR2 is FQNEAQ. Trimming cost V 5 bases and J 1 base, with 6 bases left between them. The CDR3 DNA reads TGTGCCAGCAGCCCACTAAGCAATCAGCCCCAGCATTTT. This gives the protein CASSPLSNQPQHF.

At least ten counts were recorded for this clonotype. The chain is built from TRBV20-1 and TRBJ2-5; maybe TRBD2 (5 bases). This CDR3 region has 10 residues. The germline gives CDR1 DFQATT, CDR2 SNEGSKA (reference sequence). Trimming cost V 6 bases and J 4 bases, with 6 bases left between them. Here the CDR3 DNA reads TGCAGTGCGGGAGTAGAGACCCAGTACTTC. The encoded protein is CSAGVETQYF.

The chain carries TRBV4-1 and TRBJ2-1; the D gene is possibly TRBD2 (6 bases). The CDR3 length is 17 residues. V was shortened by 4 bases and J by 9 bases, with 25 bases between the two germline ends. Germline lookup yields CDR1 MGHRA and CDR2 YSYEKL. In DNA form, the CDR3 reads TGCGCCAGCAGCCCCACGAGACTAGTCCCAGCCCAAACTGAGCAGTTCTTC. It codes for CASSPTRLVPAQTEQFF.

This clonotype was seen more than once but under ten times. The chain combines TRBV5-1 with TRBJ2-3; 8 nucleotides match TRBD1. J was trimmed by 8 bases and V by 0 bases; bases with no gene match: 11. The CDR3 loop spans 16 amino acids. Germline V gives CDR1 SGHRS, CDR2 YFSETQ. The CDR3 DNA is TGCGCCAGCAGCTTGGGGCAGGGGGCCGATCGTAGTACGCAGTATTTT. Translation: CASSLGQGADRSTQYF.

The chain has TRBV5-1 and TRBJ2-1; 11 nucleotides match TRBD2. The V gene's germline CDR1 is SGHRS and CDR2 YFSETQ. The CDR3 has 16 amino acids. J gave up 5 bases and V 4 bases, and 8 bases lay outside the gene matches. This CDR3 is CASSKQPGLADNEQFF. In DNA form, the CDR3 reads TGCGCCAGCAGCAAACAACCGGGACTAGCGGACAATGAGCAGTTCTTC.

This chain uses TRBV11-2 with TRBJ1-4; the match to TRBD1 covers 10 bases. After removal of 5 bases from V and 11 bases from J, the junction contained 14 bases not matched to a gene. Germline CDR1 and CDR2: SGHAT and FQNNGV. The CDR3 length is 16 residues. The DNA of the CDR3 is TGTGCCAGCAGCCTGTTACCGGGACAGGGGATTGGGAAACTGTTTTTT. Its protein product is CASSLLPGQGIGKLFF.

This clonotype turned up a few times. The rearrangement links TRBV15 to TRBJ2-6; D possibly corresponds to TRBD2 (5 bases). This CDR3 contains 18 residues. Germline CDR1 LNHNV, CDR2 YYDKDF (reference sequence). With 4 bases removed from V and 0 bases from J, the gap between germline ends came to 16 bases. CDR3 protein: CATSTTPGTGSGANVLTF. CDR3 nucleotides: TGTGCCACCAGCACAACACCGGGAACCGGCTCTGGGGCCAACGTCCTGACTTTC.